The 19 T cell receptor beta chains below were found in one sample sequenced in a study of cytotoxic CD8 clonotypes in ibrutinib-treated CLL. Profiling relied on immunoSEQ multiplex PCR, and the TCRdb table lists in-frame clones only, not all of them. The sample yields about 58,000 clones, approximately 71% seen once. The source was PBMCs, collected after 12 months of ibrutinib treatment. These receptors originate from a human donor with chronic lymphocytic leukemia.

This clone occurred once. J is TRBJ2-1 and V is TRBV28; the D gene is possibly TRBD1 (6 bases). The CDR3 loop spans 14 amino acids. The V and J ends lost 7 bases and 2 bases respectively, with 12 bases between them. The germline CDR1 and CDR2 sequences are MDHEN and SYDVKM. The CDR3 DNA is TGTGCCAGCACCCTCGGACAGCCCTACAATGAGCAGTTCTTC. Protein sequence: CASTLGQPYNEQFF.

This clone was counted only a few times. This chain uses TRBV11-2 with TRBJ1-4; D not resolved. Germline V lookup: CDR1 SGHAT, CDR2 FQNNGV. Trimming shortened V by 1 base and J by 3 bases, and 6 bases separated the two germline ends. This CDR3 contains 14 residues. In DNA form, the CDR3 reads TGTGCCAGCAGCTTAGCTCTTTCTAATGAAAAACTGTTTTTT. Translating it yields CASSLALSNEKLFF.

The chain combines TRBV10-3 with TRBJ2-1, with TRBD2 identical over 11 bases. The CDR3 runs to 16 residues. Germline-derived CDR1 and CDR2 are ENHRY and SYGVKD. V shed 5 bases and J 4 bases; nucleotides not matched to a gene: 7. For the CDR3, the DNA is TGTGCCATCAGTTCCGGGACTAGCGGCGTATACAATGAGCAGTTCTTC. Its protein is CAISSGTSGVYNEQFF.

The CDR3 spells CASSNSNGNTIYF. The CDR3 DNA follows: TGTGCCAGCAGTAACAGTAATGGAAACACCATATATTTT. The chain is built from TRBV2 and TRBJ1-3, with no clear D. Per germline, CDR1 SNHLY and CDR2 FYNNEI. The CDR3 runs 13 residues. The V end lost 5 bases, the J end lost 3 bases, and 8 bases lay between the germline ends.

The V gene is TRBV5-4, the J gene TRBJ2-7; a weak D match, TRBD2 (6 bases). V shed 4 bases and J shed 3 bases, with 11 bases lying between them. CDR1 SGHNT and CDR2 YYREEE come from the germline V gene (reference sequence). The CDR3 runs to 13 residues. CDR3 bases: TGTGCCAGCAGCACTAGGCGGGACTACGAGCAGTACTTC. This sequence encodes CASSTRRDYEQYF.

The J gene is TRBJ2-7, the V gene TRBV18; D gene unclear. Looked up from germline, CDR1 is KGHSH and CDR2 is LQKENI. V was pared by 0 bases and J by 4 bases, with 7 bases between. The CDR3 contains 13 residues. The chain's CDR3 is CASSPPSSYEQYF. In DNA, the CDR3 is TGTGCCAGCTCACCACCGTCCTCATACGAGCAGTACTTC.

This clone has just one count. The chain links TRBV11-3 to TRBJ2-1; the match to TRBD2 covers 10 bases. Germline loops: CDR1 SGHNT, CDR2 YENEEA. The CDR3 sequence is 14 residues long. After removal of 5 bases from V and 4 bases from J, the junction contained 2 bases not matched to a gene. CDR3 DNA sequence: TGTGCCAGCAGCCCTAGCGGGAGATACAATGAGCAGTTCTTC. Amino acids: CASSPSGRYNEQFF.

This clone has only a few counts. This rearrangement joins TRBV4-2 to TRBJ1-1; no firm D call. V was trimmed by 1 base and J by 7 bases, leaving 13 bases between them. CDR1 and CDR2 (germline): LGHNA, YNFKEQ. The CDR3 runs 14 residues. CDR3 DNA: TGTGCCAGCAGCCAAGTGGAACCCTCGAGTGAAGCTTTCTTT. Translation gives CASSQVEPSSEAFF.

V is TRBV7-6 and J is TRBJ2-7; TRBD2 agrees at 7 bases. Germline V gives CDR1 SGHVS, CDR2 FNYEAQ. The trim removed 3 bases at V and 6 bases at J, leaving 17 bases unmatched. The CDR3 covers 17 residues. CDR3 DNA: TGTGCCAGCAGCTTGGGGATAGGGGAGGGCGCAATGGGCGAGCAGTACTTC. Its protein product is CASSLGIGEGAMGEQYF.

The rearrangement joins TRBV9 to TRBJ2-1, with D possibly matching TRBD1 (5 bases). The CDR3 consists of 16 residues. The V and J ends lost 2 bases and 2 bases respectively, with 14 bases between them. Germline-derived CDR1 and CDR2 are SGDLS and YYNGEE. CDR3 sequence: CASSVYRLGTYNEQFF. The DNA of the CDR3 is TGTGCCAGCAGCGTGTACAGGTTAGGAACCTACAATGAGCAGTTCTTC.

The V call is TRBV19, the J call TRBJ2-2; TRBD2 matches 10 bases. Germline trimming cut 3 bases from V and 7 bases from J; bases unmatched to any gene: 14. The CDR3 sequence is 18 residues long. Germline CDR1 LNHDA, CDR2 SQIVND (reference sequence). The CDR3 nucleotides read TGTGCCAGTAGTATTTTCCCTTGGGGGACTAGCGAAGGCGGGGAGCTGTTTTTT. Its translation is CASSIFPWGTSEGGELFF.

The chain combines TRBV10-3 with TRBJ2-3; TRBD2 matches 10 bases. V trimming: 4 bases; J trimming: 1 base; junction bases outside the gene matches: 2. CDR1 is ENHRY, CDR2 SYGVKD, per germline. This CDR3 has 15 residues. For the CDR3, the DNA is TGTGCCATCAGTGGGACTAGCGGAGGCACAGATACGCAGTATTTT. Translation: CAISGTSGGTDTQYF.

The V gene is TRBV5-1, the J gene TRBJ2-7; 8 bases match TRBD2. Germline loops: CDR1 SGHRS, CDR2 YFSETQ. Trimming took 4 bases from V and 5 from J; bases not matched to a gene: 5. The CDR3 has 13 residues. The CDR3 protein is CASSILAGDEQYF. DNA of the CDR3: TGCGCCAGCAGCATCCTAGCGGGCGACGAGCAGTACTTC.

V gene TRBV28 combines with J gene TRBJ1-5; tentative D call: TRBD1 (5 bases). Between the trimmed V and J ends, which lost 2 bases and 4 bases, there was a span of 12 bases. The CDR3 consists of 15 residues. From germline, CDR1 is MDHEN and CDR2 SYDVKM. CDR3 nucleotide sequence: TGTGCCAGCAGTTTAGGGGGGGGAAGGAATCAGCCCCAGCATTTT. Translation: CASSLGGGRNQPQHF.

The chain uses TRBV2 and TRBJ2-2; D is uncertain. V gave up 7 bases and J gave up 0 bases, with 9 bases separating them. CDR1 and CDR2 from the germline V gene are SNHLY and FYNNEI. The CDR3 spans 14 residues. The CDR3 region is CASTRFANTGELFF. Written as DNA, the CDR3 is TGTGCCAGCACAAGGTTCGCGAACACCGGGGAGCTGTTTTTT.

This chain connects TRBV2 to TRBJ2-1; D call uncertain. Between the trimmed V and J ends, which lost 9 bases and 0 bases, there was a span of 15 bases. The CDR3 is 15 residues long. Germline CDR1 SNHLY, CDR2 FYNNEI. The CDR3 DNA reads TGTGCCAGTCCACCCCTGACCACCTCCTACAATGAGCAGTTCTTC. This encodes CASPPLTTSYNEQFF.

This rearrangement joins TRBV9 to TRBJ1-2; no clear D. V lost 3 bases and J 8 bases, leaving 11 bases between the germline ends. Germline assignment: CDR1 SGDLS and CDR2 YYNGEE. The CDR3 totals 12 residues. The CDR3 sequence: CASSAAAGGYTF. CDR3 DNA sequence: TGTGCCAGCAGCGCAGCCGCTGGGGGCTACACCTTC.

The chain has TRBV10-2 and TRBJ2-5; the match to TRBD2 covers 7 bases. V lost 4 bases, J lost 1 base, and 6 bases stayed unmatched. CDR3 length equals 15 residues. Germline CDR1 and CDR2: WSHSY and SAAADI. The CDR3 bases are TGCGCCAGCAGTGCCCTCCTAGCGGCCCAAGAGACCCAGTACTTC. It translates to CASSALLAAQETQYF.

The CDR3 DNA reads as TGTGCCAGCAACATTGTGGGGACAGGGCTTCAGGAGACCCAGTACTTC. Protein product: CASNIVGTGLQETQYF. This rearrangement joins TRBV7-9 to TRBJ2-5; 9 nucleotides align to TRBD1. The junction had 14 bases not matched to a gene; V was cut back by 7 bases and J by 5 bases. This CDR3 region has 16 residues. CDR1 and CDR2 from the germline V gene are SEHNR and FQNEAQ (reference sequence).